The 29 T cell receptor beta chains below come from one sample, sequenced in a study of identical twins. TCRdb recomputed calls from the 5' RACE reads with MiXCR, one row per CDR3 protein. The repertoire consists of hundreds of thousands of distinct CDR3 sequences, with 20% to 25% occurring once and the leading ten covering about 0.48%. These data also featured in a second study, about yellow fever vaccine responses in identical twins.

Sequencing input: CD4+ T cells sorted from blood. Receptor source: a woman aged 18-35 years in good health.

This clonotype was seen only a few times. The gene calls are TRBV6-2 or TRBV6-3 and TRBJ2-7, with a possible D match to TRBD2 (5 bases). From germline, CDR1 is MNHEY and CDR2 SVGEGT. The CDR3 has 15 residues. V was shortened by 7 bases and J by 2 bases, with 18 bases between the two germline ends. The CDR3 region has the DNA TGTGCCAGCAATGCTCCGGGCGGGTCAACCTACGAGCAGTACTTC. Translating gives CASNAPGGSTYEQYF.

This clonotype has only a few counts. V is TRBV28 and J is TRBJ2-5; TRBD1 aligns across 8 bases. The CDR3 is made up of 15 amino acids. Germline V gene data show CDR1 as MDHEN and CDR2 as SYDVKM. V shed 1 base, J shed 5 bases, and the junction held 6 bases outside the gene matches. The DNA of the CDR3 is TGTGCCAGCAGTTTATACCGGCAGGGGGCTGAGACCCAGTACTTC. This sequence encodes CASSLYRQGAETQYF. The full variable domain, in which reference TRBV28 and TRBJ2-5 provide the parts outside the CDR3, is DVKVTQSSRYLVKRTGEKVFLECVQDMDHENMFWYRQDPGLGLRLIYFSYDVKMKEKGDIPEGYSVSREKKERFSLILESASTNQTSMYLCASSLYRQGAETQYFGPGTRLLVL.

This clonotype was counted many times. The chain is built from TRBV5-1 and TRBJ1-4; 9 positions match TRBD1. The junction had 9 bases not matched to a gene; V was cut back by 0 bases and J by 6 bases. Looked up from germline, CDR1 is SGHRS and CDR2 is YFSETQ. This CDR3 spans 17 amino acids. The CDR3 reads CASSLGTGALAYEKLFF. The DNA for the CDR3 is TGCGCCAGCAGCTTGGGGACAGGGGCGCTCGCCTATGAAAAACTGTTTTTT.

At least ten counts were recorded for this clonotype. This chain joins TRBV5-1 and TRBJ1-1; a possible D gene is TRBD1 (6 bases). Trimming pared 3 bases from V and 8 bases from J, leaving 8 bases between. This CDR3 has 11 residues. CDR1 and CDR2 (germline): SGHRS, YFSETQ. The CDR3 here is CASSWGTEAFF. CDR3 DNA sequence: TGCGCCAGCAGCTGGGGGACAGAAGCTTTCTTT.

The table lists this clonotype with a few counts. The chain joins TRBV5-1 to TRBJ2-3; D unclear. CDR3 length: 14 amino acids. V shed 4 bases and J shed 2 bases, with 11 bases lying between them. In germline, CDR1 is SGHRS, CDR2 YFSETQ. The CDR3 nucleotides read TGCGCCAGCAGCCGAATCCCGGTCACAGATACGCAGTATTTT. Amino acid sequence: CASSRIPVTDTQYF.

The chain recombines TRBV12-3 or TRBV12-4 with TRBJ2-2; D call uncertain. There are 12 residues in the CDR3. V was clipped by 6 bases and J by 4 bases, with 6 bases between them. The CDR3 loop reads CASRESTGELFF. CDR3 DNA sequence: TGTGCCAGCAGGGAGAGCACCGGGGAGCTGTTTTTT.

In this sample, this clonotype turned up once. CDR3 nucleotide sequence: TGTGCCAGCAGTTGGAGCGGGGGGGCCTCTCCCACCGGGGAGCTGTTTTTT. Amino acid sequence: CASSWSGGASPTGELFF. This rearrangement joins TRBV6-5 to TRBJ2-2; 10 bases are a match to TRBD2. V lost 4 bases and J lost 4; bases outside the gene matches: 9. Germline V CDR1 and CDR2: MNHEY, SVGAGI. The CDR3 is made up of 17 amino acids.

Only a few counts were recorded for this clonotype. The gene calls are TRBV24-1 and TRBJ2-1; 8 bases fit TRBD1. The CDR3 extends over 15 amino acids. The V gene's germline CDR1 is KGHDR and CDR2 SFDVKD. V was pared by 0 bases and J by 10 bases, with 7 bases of the junction left unmatched. In nucleotides, the CDR3 is TGTGCCACCAGTGATTTGGGCAGGGGGCTTGGAGAGCAGTTCTTC. This gives the protein CATSDLGRGLGEQFF.

The chain employs TRBV20-1 and TRBJ2-1; 9 nucleotides line up with TRBD2. V was pared by 1 base and J by 1 base, with 5 bases of the junction left unmatched. There are 16 residues in the CDR3. The V gene's germline CDR1 is DFQATT and CDR2 SNEGSKA (reference sequence). The CDR3 DNA reads TGCAGTGCTAGAGCCCCGACTAGCGGTTCCTACAATGAGCAGTTCTTC. Amino acids: CSARAPTSGSYNEQFF.

The rearrangement joins TRBV10-3 to TRBJ2-7; perhaps TRBD2 as D (6 bases). V dropped 11 bases and J dropped 0 bases, with 20 bases sitting between them. Germline V gives CDR1 ENHRY, CDR2 SYGVKD. The CDR3 spans 15 residues. The CDR3 DNA reads TGTGCCGCCACGGTGGGGACTTGTAGCTCCTACGAGCAGTACGTC. Encoded protein: CAATVGTCSSYEQYV.

The gene calls are TRBV6-5 and TRBJ1-6, with no clear D. This CDR3 is 12 amino acids long. The germline gives CDR1 MNHEY, CDR2 SVGAGI. Trimming shortened V by 2 bases and J by 10 bases, and 6 bases separated the two germline ends. In DNA, the CDR3 is TGTGCCAGCAGTTACCCCCGCTCACCCCTCCACTTT. Translating gives CASSYPRSPLHF.

This clonotype was seen only a few times. The chain is built from TRBV7-3 and TRBJ2-2, with D perhaps matching TRBD1 or TRBD2 (5 bases each). CDR3 size: 16 residues. The V end was cut by 4 bases, the J end by 3 bases, with 15 bases between. Germline V gene sequence: CDR1 SGHTA, CDR2 FQGTGA. The CDR3 DNA follows: TGTGCCAGCAGCTGGGGCGGAGGTCCAGACACCGGGGAGCTGTTTTTT. Its translation is CASSWGGGPDTGELFF.

A few counts support this clonotype. The V gene is TRBV18, the J gene TRBJ2-3; D unclear. This CDR3 contains 17 residues. Deletions cut 0 bases from V and 3 bases from J, with 16 bases between. Germline CDR1 KGHSH, CDR2 LQKENI. The CDR3 region is CASSPPVPETKTDTQYF. As DNA, the CDR3 is TGTGCCAGCTCACCACCGGTACCAGAGACAAAGACAGATACGCAGTATTTT. Filled out from reference TRBV18 and TRBJ2-3, the complete variable domain reads NAGVMQNPRHLVRRRGQEARLRCSPMKGHSHVYWYRQLPEEGLKFMVYLQKENIIDESGMPKERFSAEFPKEGPSILRIQQVVRGDSAAYFCASSPPVPETKTDTQYFGPGTRLTVL.

J is TRBJ2-7 and V is TRBV20-1, with a tentative D call TRBD1 (6 bases). V was cut by 3 bases and J by 3 bases, with 12 bases left in between. Germline V gene data show CDR1 as DFQATT and CDR2 as SNEGSKA (reference sequence). The CDR3 loop spans 13 amino acids. The CDR3 sequence is CSARGANYYEQYV. For the CDR3, the DNA is TGCAGTGCTAGGGGGGCGAACTACTACGAGCAGTACGTC.

This clonotype showed up just a few times. The chain joins TRBV24-1 to TRBJ2-1, with 10 bases matching TRBD2. The CDR3 is made up of 14 amino acids. J gave up 4 bases and V 9 bases, and 5 bases lay outside the gene matches. Germline CDR1 reads KGHDR; CDR2 reads SFDVKD. CDR3 coding DNA: TGTGCCACCCAAGGGACTAGCGTATACAATGAGCAGTTCTTC. Encoded protein: CATQGTSVYNEQFF.

This clonotype showed up just a few times. The gene calls are TRBV29-1 and TRBJ2-6, with a possible D match to TRBD2 (6 bases). Trimming took 6 bases from V and 0 from J, leaving 18 bases between them. Germline CDR1 reads SQVTM; CDR2 reads ANQGSEA. The CDR3 loop spans 17 amino acids. CDR3 DNA sequence: TGCAGCGTCCCCTCCCCGGGACTGAGCTCTGGGGCCAACGTCCTGACTTTC. Its translation: CSVPSPGLSSGANVLTF.

The chain is built from TRBV20-1 and TRBJ2-2; 7 bases agree with TRBD1. The CDR3 has 16 residues. The ends lost 4 bases at V and 7 bases at J; junction bases unmatched: 15. Germline assignment: CDR1 DFQATT and CDR2 SNEGSKA (reference sequence). CDR3 sequence: CSATPTRQGFHGELFF. The CDR3 region has the DNA TGCAGTGCTACCCCAACGAGACAGGGTTTTCACGGGGAGCTGTTTTTT.

This sequence joins TRBV5-1 and TRBJ2-6; D unclear. This CDR3 contains 17 residues. The germline V gene encodes CDR1 SGHRS and CDR2 YFSETQ. V gave up 0 bases and J gave up 2 bases, with 12 bases separating them. In nucleotides, the CDR3 is TGCGCCAGCAGCTTGGCGGGCAGCCAAACTGGGGCCAACGTCCTGACTTTC. It translates to CASSLAGSQTGANVLTF.

This clonotype was seen a few times. This chain links TRBV10-3 with TRBJ2-2; 7 bases agree with TRBD2. This CDR3 has 14 amino acids. The V and J ends lost 2 bases and 7 bases, in that order; junction bases with no gene match: 4. Germline V gene sequence: CDR1 ENHRY, CDR2 SYGVKD. CDR3 residues: CAISEQAGDGELFF. The CDR3 coding sequence is TGTGCCATCAGTGAGCAGGCGGGGGACGGGGAGCTGTTTTTT.

CDR3 residues: CASSLGTAVNTGELFF. The CDR3 DNA sequence: TGCGCCAGCAGCTTGGGTACAGCGGTTAACACCGGGGAGCTGTTTTTT. The V and J genes are TRBV5-1 and TRBJ2-2, with D tentatively TRBD2 (5 bases). The V and J ends lost 0 bases and 2 bases respectively, with 11 bases between them. Germline CDR1 reads SGHRS; CDR2 reads YFSETQ. The CDR3 sequence is 16 residues long.

The chain uses TRBV15 and TRBJ2-5, with unresolved D. Trimming cost V 3 bases and J 0 bases, with 8 bases left between them. The CDR3 covers 14 residues. Per germline, CDR1 LNHNV and CDR2 YYDKDF (reference sequence). The CDR3 DNA sequence: TGTGCCACCAGCAGCCCGGGCCACCAAGAGACCCAGTACTTC. Amino acid sequence: CATSSPGHQETQYF. The entire variable domain, with the rest obtained from reference TRBV15 and TRBJ2-5, is as follows: DAMVIQNPRYQVTQFGKPVTLSCSQTLNHNVMYWYQQKSSQAPKLLFHYYDKDFNNEADTPDNFQSRRPNTSFCFLDIRSPGLGDTAMYLCATSSPGHQETQYFGPGTRLLVL.

This chain uses TRBV6-5 with TRBJ2-1; TRBD2 is a possible D gene (5 bases). CDR3 length equals 14 residues. V dropped 2 bases and J dropped 4 bases, with 9 bases sitting between them. Germline CDR1 is MNHEY and CDR2 is SVGAGI. This CDR3 is CASSYTRGYNEQFF. CDR3 nucleotides: TGTGCCAGCAGTTACACTCGCGGGTACAATGAGCAGTTCTTC.

The V and J genes are TRBV10-3 and TRBJ2-7; 7 positions match TRBD1. V lost 9 bases and J lost 3; bases outside the gene matches: 20. Per the germline V gene, CDR1 is ENHRY and CDR2 is SYGVKD. The CDR3 is 17 amino acids. CDR3: CAIGVSTGEKKSYEQYV. In DNA form, the CDR3 reads TGTGCCATAGGAGTTTCAACAGGGGAAAAAAAGAGCTACGAGCAGTACGTC.

Only a few counts were recorded for this clonotype. This chain connects TRBV5-1 to TRBJ2-7; perhaps D is TRBD1 or TRBD2 (7 bases each). The V gene lost 4 bases and the J gene lost 5 bases, with 16 bases spanning the gap. The CDR3 sequence is 14 residues long. Germline assignment: CDR1 SGHRS and CDR2 YFSETQ. The CDR3 DNA reads as TGCGCCAGCAGCCGAGCGGGACAGAAAGACGAGCAGTACGTC. It yields the protein CASSRAGQKDEQYV.

This rearrangement joins TRBV7-9 to TRBJ2-3, with 9 positions matching TRBD2. J was trimmed by 4 bases and V by 2 bases; bases with no gene match: 7. Looked up from germline, CDR1 is SEHNR and CDR2 is FQNEAQ (reference sequence). The CDR3 contains 16 residues. CDR3 residues: CASSLTAGGSPDTQYF. CDR3 in DNA: TGTGCCAGCAGCTTAACTGCGGGGGGGTCCCCAGATACGCAGTATTTT.

This clonotype appeared a few times. The chain recombines TRBV2 with TRBJ1-1; possible D gene TRBD1, 5 bases. The CDR3 runs 13 residues. Looked up from germline, CDR1 is SNHLY and CDR2 is FYNNEI. The V end lost 6 bases, the J end lost 1 base, and 9 bases lay between the germline ends. CDR3 coding DNA: TGTGCCAGCAGGCCACAGGAGAACACTGAAGCTTTCTTT. Residues: CASRPQENTEAFF.

This clonotype came up a few times. This rearrangement joins TRBV5-1 to TRBJ1-2, with D perhaps matching TRBD1 (5 bases). The CDR3 is made up of 13 amino acids. Germline V lookup: CDR1 SGHRS, CDR2 YFSETQ. Trimming removed 4 bases from V and 4 bases from J, with 11 bases in between. The DNA of the CDR3 is TGCGCCAGCAGCACCCAGGGATCCTATGGCTACACCTTC. Translating gives CASSTQGSYGYTF. The complete variable domain, with remaining parts taken from reference TRBV5-1 and TRBJ1-2, reads KAGVTQTPRYLIKTRGQQVTLSCSPISGHRSVSWYQQTPGQGLQFLFEYFSETQRNKGNFPGRFSGRQFSNSRSEMNVSTLELGDSALYLCASSTQGSYGYTFGSGTRLTVV.

This clonotype was counted between two and nine times. V usage is TRBV19 and J usage is TRBJ1-1; a weak D match, TRBD1 (5 bases). The CDR3 spans 16 residues. Germline lookup yields CDR1 LNHDA and CDR2 SQIVND (reference sequence). V dropped 1 base and J dropped 4 bases, with 16 bases sitting between them. The CDR3 sequence: CASSIGGSGLGTEAFF. The CDR3 DNA reads as TGTGCCAGTAGTATAGGGGGCTCTGGGCTGGGCACTGAAGCTTTCTTT.

This clonotype was detected a few times. J is TRBJ1-1 and V is TRBV12-3 or TRBV12-4, with 7 nucleotides matching TRBD1. The CDR3 runs to 17 residues. V gave up 5 bases and J gave up 1 base; unmatched junction bases: 13. Here the CDR3 reads CASSDKDRRVGNTEAFF. CDR3 nucleotides: TGTGCCAGCAGTGATAAGGACAGGAGGGTAGGGAACACTGAAGCTTTCTTT.